Here is one T cell receptor (beta chain) with its context. This sample was taken from a study of blood T cell repertoires in COVID-19. For the study at large: In each case, the material was cDNA or gDNA derived from T cells, B-cell-depleted T cells, or PBMCs.

This table comes from immunoSEQ multiplex PCR, and its TCRdb copy is limited to in-frame clones, with some not included. The table lists about 100,000 clones, 75% to 85% of them singletons, with 15% to 20% in the top ten. The CDR3 runs 13 residues. Germline V CDR1 and CDR2: SGHRS, YFSETQ. The germline V and J ends were trimmed by 0 bases and 7 bases, with 8 bases remaining between them. V gene TRBV5-1 combines with J gene TRBJ1-5; D not resolved. The receptor comes from a woman of 80 years or more with active or convalescent COVID-19. The sequenced sample consisted of peripheral blood. CDR3 loop: CASSLEPGQPQHF. CDR3 bases: TGCGCCAGCAGCTTGGAACCCGGGCAGCCCCAGCATTTT.